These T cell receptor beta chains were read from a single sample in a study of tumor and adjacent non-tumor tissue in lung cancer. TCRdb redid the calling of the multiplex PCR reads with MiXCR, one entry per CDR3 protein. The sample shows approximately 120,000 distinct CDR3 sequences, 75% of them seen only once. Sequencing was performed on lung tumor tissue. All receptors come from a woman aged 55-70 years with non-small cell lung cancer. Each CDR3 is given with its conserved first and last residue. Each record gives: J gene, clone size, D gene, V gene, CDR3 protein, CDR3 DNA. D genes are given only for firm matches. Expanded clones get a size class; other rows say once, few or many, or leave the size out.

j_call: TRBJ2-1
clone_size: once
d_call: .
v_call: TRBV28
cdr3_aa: CVSSGQYNEQFF
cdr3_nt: TGTGTCAGCAGCGGACAGTACAATGAGCAGTTCTTC

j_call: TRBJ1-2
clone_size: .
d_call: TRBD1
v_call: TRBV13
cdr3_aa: CASSSRDSLGDYVYTF
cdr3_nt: TGTGCCAGCAGCTCCCGGGACAGCCTTGGGGACTATGTCTACACCTTC

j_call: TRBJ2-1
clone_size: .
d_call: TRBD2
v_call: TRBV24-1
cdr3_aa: CATSVPGLAENEQFF
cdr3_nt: TGTGCCACCAGTGTCCCGGGACTAGCGGAAAATGAGCAGTTCTTC

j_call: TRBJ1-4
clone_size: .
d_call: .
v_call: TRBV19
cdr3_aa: CASRPRQIKEKLFF
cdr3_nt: TGTGCCAGTAGGCCGAGACAGATTAAAGAAAAACTGTTTTTT

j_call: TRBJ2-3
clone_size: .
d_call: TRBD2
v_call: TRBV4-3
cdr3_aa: CASSQGRVKGDTQYF
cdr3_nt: TGTGCCAGCAGCCAAGGGAGGGTGAAGGGAGATACGCAGTATTTT

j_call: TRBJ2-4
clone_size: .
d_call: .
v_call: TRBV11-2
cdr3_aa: CANSFPTRANIQYF
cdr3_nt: TGTGCCAACAGCTTCCCCACCAGAGCGAACATTCAGTACTTC

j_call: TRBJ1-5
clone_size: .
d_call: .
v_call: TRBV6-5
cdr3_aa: CASSYAMGRPQHF
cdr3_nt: TGTGCCAGCAGTTACGCAATGGGACGGCCCCAACATTTT

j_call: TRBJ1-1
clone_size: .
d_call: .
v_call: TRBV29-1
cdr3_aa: CSVGGKAGNTEVFF
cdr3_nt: TGCAGCGTTGGAGGGAAAGCAGGGAACACTGAAGTTTTCTTT

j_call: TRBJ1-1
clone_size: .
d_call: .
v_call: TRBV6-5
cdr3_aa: CANLIGTEAFF
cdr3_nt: TGTGCCAACCTGATAGGGACTGAAGCTTTCTTT

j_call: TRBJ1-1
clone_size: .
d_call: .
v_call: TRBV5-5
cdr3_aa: CARCPVGAHTEAFF
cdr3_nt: TGTGCCAGATGCCCGGTAGGGGCGCACACTGAAGCTTTCTTT

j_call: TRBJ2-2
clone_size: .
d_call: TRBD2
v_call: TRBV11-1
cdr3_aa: CSSSPRLAGESSGKLFF
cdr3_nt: TGTTCCAGCAGCCCGCGACTAGCGGGAGAATCCTCCGGGAAGTTGTTTTTT

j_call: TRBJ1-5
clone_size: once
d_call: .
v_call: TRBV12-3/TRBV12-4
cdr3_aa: CATILSGSGGNQPKHF
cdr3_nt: TGTGCCACCATTCTGTCGGGGAGCGGGGGTAATCAACCCAAGCATTTT

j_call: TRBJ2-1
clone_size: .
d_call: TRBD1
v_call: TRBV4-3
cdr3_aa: CASSHRKYRGRTNNEQFF
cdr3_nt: TGCGCCAGTAGCCATAGAAAGTACAGGGGGCGAACCAACAATGAGCAGTTCTTC

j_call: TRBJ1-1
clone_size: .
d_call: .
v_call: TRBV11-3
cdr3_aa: CASNLPGWTIEAFF
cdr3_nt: TGTGCCAGCAACTTACCGGGATGGACTATTGAAGCTTTCTTT

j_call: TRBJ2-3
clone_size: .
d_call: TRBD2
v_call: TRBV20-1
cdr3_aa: CSLGLAGGADTQYF
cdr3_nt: TGCAGTCTCGGACTAGCGGGAGGGGCAGATACGCAGTATTTT

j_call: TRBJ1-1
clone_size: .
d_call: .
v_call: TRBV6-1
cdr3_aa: CASSVVYNTDAFF
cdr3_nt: TGTGCCAGCAGTGTCGTTTACAACACTGATGCTTTCTTT

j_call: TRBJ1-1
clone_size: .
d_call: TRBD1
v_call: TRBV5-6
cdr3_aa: CANSPGTGVNTEAFF
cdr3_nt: TGTGCCAACAGCCCCGGGACAGGGGTGAACACTGAAGCTTTCTTT

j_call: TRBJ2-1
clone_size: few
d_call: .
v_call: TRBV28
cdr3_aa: CVSLGGQWGNEQFF
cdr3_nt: TGTGTTAGCCTTGGAGGCCAGTGGGGCAATGAGCAGTTCTTC

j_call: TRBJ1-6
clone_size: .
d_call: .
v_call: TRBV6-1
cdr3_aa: CASSECRPPFSPLHF
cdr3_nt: TGTGCCAGCAGTGAATGCCGGCCCCCCTTTTCACCCCTCCACTTT

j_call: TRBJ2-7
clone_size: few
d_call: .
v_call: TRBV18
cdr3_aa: CASSPSGTYYEQYF
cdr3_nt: TGTGCCAGCTCACCATCCGGGACTTACTACGAGCAGTACTTC

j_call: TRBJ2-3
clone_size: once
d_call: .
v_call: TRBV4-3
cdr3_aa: CASSQDLAGATGTHYF
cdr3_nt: TGCGCCAGCAGCCAAGATTTGGCGGGCGCCACAGGTACGCATTATTTT

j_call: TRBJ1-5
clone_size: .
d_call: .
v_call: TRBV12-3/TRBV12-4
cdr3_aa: CASSLRSINRPQHF
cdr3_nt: TGTGCCAGCAGTTTAAGGTCAATCAATCGGCCCCAGCATTTT

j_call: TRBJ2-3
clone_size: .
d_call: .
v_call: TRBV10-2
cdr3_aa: CASTHRTDTQYF
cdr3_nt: TGCGCCAGCACGCACAGGACTGATACGCAGTATTTT

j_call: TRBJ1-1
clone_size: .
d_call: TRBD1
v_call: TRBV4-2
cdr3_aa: CASIRGGQSTEAFF
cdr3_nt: TGTGCCAGCATCCGGGGGGGACAGAGCACTGAAGCTTTCTTT

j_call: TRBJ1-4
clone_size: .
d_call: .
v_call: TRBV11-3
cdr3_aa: CASSLHSGEKPFF
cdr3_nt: TGTGCCAGCAGCTTACATTCCGGAGAAAAACCGTTTTTT

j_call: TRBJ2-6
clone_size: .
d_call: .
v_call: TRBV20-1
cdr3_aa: CSASGRWSSGEANVLTF
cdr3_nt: TGCAGTGCTAGCGGCAGGTGGTCTTCAGGCGAGGCCAACGTCCTGACTTTC

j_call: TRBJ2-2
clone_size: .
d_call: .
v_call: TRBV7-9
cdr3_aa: CASSLGGPTGERFF
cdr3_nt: TGTGCCAGCAGCTTAGGGGGACCCACCGGGGAGCGGTTTTTT

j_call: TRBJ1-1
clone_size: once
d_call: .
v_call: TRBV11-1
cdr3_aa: CASGRDRNTEVFF
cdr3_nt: TGTGCCAGCGGCCGGGACCGCAACACTGAAGTCTTCTTT

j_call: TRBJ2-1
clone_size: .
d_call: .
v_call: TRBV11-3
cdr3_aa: CAGSIELSNGSHNEQFF
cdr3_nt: TGTGCCGGCAGCATAGAGTTGAGTAACGGGAGCCACAATGAGCAGTTCTTC

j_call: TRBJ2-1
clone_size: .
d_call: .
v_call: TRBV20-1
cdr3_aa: CSVGAHMNSKQFF
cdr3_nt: TGCAGTGTTGGAGCTCATATGAACAGTAAGCAGTTCTTC

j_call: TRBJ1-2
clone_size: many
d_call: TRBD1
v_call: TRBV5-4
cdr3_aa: CASSPRTGLAYGYTF
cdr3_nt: TGTGCCAGCAGCCCTCGGACAGGGTTAGCCTATGGCTACACCTTC

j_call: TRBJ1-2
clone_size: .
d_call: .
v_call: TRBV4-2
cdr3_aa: CARSLLALPNYGYTF
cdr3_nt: TGTGCCAGAAGCCTATTGGCCCTACCCAACTATGGCTACACCTTC

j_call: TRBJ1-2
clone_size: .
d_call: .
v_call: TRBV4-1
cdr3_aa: CASSPRTATTYGHTF
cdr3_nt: TGCGCCAGCAGCCCACGGACAGCAACTACCTATGGCCACACTTTC

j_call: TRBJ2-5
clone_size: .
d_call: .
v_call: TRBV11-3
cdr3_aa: CASSLGTASEETQNF
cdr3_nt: TGTGCCAGCAGCTTAGGGACCGCAAGCGAGGAGACCCAGAACTTC

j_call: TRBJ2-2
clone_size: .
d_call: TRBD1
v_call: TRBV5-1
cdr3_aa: CASSGQGANTGDLFF
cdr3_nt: TGCGCCAGCAGCGGACAGGGGGCGAACACCGGGGACCTGTTTTTT

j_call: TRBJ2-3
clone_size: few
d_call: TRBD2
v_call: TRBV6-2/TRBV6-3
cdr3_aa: CASSYSIVTSGSSVGDMQYF
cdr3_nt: TGTGCCAGCAGTTACTCGATAGTGACTAGCGGTTCTTCGGTAGGAGATATGCAGTATTTT

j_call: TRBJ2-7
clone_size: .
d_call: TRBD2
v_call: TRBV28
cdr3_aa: CATLTSGSPNEQYF
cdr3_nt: TGTGCCACCTTGACTAGCGGGAGCCCCAACGAGCAGTACTTC

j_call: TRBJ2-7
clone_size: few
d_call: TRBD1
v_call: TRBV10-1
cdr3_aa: CASSARTGTHEQYF
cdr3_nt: TGCGCCAGCAGTGCAAGGACAGGGACCCACGAGCAGTACTTC

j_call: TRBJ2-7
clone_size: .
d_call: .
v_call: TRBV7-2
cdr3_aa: CASSLEPVGRGPYEQYF
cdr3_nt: TGTGCCAGCAGCTTAGAGCCGGTTGGCAGGGGCCCCTACGAGCAGTACTTC

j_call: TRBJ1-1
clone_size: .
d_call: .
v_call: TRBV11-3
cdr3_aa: CANSLIGPPGRMNTEFFF
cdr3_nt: TGTGCCAACAGTTTAATTGGGCCGCCGGGACGGATGAACACTGAATTTTTCTTT

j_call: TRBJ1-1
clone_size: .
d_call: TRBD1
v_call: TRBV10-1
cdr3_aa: CAICPGTGGLTEAFF
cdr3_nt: TGTGCCATCTGCCCTGGGACAGGGGGCCTGACTGAAGCTTTCTTT

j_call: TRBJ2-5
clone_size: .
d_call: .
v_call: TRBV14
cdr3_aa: CTSSQAGFHRHYF
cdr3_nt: TGTACCAGCAGCCAAGCAGGCTTCCACAGGCATTACTTC

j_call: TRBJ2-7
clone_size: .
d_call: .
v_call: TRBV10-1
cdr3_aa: CASIKDRGNSHEKYF
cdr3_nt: TGCGCCAGCATCAAGGACAGAGGGAATTCGCACGAGAAGTACTTC

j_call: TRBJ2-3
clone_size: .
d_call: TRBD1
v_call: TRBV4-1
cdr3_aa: CASAGTGGYTQCF
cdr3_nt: TGCGCCAGCGCCGGGACAGGGGGCTATACGCAGTGTTTT

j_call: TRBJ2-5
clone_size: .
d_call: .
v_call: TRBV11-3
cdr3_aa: CAGSSTLVAGTQYF
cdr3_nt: TGTGCCGGCAGCTCGACTTTAGTTGCGGGTACCCAGTACTTC

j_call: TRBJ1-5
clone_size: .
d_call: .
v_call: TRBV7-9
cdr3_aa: CASSHDNQPQHF
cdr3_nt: TGTGCCAGCAGCCACGATAATCAGCCCCAGCATTTT

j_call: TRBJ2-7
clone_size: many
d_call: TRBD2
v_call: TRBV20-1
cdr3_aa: CSARRLAATYEQYF
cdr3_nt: TGCAGTGCCAGACGACTAGCGGCGACCTACGAGCAGTACTTC

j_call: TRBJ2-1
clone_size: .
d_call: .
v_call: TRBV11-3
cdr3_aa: CACSSQQGYNEQFF
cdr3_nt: TGTGCCTGCAGCTCCCAACAGGGTTACAATGAGCAGTTCTTC

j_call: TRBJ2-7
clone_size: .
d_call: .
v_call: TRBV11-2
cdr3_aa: CVSSLGEAYEQHF
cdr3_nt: TGTGTCAGCAGCTTAGGGGAGGCCTACGAGCAGCACTTC

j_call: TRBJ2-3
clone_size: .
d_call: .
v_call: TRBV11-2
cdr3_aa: CASSLVESETDTLYF
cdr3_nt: TGTGCCAGCAGCTTAGTGGAGAGTGAGACAGATACGCTGTATTTT